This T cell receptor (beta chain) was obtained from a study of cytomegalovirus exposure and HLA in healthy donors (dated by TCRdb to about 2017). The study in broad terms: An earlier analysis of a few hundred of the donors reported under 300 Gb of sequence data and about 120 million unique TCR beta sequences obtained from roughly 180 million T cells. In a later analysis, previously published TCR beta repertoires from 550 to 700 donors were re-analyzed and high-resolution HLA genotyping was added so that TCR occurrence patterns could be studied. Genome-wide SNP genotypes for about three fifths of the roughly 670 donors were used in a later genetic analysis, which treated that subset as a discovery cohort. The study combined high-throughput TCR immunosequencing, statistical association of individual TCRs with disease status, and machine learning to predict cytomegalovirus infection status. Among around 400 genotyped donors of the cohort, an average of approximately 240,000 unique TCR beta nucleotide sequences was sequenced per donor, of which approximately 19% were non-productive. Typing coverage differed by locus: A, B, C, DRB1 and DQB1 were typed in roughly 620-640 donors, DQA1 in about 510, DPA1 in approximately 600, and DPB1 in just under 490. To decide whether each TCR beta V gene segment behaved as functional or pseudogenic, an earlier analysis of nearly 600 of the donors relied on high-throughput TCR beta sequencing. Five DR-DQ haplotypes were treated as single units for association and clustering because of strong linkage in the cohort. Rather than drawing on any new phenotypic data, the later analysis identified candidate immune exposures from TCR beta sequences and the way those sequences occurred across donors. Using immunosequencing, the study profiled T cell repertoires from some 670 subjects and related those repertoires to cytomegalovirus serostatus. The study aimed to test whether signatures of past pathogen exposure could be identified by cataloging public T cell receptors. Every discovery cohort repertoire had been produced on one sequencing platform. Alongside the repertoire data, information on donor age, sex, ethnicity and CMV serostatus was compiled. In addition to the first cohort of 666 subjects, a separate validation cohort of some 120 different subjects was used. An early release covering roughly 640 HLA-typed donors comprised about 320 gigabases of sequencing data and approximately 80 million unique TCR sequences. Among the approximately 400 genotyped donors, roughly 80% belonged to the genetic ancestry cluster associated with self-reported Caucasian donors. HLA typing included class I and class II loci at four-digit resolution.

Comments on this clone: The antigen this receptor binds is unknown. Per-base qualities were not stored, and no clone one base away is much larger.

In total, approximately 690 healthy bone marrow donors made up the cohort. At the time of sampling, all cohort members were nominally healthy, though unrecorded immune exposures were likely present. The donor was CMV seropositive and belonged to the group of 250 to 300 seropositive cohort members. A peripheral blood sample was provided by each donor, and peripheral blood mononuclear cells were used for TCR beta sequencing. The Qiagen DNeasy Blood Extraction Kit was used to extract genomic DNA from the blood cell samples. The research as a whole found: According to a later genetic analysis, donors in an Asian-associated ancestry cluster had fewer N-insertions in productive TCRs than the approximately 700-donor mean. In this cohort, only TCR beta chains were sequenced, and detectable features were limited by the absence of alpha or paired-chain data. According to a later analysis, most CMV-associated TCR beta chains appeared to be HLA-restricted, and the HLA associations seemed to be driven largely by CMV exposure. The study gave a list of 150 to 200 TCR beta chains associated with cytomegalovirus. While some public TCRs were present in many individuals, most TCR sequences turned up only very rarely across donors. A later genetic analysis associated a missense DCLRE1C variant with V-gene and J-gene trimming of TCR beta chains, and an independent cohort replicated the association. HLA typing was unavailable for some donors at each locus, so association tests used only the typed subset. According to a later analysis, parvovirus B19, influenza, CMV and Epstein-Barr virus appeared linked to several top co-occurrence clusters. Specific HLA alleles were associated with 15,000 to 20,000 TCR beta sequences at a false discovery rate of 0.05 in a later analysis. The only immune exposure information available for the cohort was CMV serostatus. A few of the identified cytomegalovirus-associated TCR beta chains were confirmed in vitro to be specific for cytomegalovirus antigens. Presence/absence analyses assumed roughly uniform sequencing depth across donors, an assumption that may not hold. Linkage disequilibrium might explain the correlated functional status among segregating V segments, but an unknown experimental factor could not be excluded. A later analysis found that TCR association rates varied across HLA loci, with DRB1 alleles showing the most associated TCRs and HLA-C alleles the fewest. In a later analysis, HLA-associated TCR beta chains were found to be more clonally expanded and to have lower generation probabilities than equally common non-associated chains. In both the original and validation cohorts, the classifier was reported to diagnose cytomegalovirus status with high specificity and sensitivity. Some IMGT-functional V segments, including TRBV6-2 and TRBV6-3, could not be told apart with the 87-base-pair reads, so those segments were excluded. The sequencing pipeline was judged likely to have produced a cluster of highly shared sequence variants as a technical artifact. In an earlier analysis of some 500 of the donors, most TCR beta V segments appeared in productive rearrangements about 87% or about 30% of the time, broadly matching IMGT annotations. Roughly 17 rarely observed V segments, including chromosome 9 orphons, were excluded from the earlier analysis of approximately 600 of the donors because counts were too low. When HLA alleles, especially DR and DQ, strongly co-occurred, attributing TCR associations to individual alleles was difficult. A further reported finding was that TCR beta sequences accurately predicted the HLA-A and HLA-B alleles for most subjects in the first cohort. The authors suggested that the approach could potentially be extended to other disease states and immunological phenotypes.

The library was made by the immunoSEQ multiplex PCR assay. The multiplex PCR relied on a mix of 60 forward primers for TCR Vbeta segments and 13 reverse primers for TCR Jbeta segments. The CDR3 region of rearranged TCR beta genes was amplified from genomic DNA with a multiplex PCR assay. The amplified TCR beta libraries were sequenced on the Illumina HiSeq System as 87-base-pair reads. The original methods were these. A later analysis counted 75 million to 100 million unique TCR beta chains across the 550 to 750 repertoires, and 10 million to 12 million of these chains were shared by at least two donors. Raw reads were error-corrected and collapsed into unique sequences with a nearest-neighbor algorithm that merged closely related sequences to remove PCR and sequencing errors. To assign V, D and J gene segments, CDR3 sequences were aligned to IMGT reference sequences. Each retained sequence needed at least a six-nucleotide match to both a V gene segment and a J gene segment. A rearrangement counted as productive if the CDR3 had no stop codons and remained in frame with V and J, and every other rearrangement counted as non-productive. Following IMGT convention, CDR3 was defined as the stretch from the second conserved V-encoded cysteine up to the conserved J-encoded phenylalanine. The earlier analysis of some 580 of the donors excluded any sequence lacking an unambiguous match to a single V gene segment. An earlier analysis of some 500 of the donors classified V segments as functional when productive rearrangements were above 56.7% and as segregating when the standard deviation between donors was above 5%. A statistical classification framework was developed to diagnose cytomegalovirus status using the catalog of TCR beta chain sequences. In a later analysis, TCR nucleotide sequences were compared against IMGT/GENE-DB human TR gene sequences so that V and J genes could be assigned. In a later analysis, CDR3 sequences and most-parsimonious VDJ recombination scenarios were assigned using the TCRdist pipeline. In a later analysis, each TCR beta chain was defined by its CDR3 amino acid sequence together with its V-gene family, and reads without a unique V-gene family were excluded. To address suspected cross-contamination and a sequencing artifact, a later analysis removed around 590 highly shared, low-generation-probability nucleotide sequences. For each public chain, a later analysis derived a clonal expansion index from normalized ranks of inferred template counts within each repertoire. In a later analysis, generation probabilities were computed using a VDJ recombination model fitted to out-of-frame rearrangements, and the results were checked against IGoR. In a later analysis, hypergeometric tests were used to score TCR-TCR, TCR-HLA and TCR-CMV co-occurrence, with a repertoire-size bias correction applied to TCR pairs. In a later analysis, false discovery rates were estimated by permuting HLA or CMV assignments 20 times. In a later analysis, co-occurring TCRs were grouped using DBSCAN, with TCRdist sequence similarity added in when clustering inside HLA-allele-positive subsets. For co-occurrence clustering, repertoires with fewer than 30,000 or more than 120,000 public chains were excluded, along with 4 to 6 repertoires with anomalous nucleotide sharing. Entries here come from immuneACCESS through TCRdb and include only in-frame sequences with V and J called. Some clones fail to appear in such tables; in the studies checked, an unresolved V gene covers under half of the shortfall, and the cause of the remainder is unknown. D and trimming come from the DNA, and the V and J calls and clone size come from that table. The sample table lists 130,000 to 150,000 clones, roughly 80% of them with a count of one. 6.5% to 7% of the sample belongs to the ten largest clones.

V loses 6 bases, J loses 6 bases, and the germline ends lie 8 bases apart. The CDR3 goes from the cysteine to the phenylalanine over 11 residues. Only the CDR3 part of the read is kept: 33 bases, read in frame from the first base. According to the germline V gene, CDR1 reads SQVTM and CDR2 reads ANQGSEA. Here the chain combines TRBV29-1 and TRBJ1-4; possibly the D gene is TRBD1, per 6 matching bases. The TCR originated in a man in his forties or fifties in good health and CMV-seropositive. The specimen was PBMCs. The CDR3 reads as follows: CSVYRDEKLFF. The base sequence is TGCAGCGTGTACAGGGATGAAAAACTGTTTTTT.